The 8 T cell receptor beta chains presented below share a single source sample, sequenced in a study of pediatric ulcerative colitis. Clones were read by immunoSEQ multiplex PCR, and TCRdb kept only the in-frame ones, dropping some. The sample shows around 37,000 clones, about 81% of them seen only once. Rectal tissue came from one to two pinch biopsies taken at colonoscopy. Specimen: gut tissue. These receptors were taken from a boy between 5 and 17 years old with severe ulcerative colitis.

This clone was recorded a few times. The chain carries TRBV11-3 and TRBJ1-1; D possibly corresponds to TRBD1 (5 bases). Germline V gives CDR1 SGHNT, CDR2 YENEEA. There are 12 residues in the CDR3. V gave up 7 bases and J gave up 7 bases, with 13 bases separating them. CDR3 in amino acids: CASIVRVGEAFF. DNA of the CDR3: TGTGCCAGCATTGTCAGGGTGGGTGAAGCTTTCTTT.

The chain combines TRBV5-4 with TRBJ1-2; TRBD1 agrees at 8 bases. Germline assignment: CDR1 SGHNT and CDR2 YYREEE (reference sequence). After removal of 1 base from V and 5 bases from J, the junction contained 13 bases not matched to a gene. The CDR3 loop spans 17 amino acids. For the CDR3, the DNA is TGTGCCAGCAGCTTGCAGGGGCAGGGGGCGATAGGTTATGGCTACACCTTC. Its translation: CASSLQGQGAIGYGYTF.

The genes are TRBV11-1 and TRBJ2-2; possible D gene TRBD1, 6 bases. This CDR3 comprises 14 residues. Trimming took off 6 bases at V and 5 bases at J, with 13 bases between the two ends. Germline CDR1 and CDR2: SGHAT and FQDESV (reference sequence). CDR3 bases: TGTGCCAGCAGATCAGGGGACGGAACCGGGGAGCTGTTTTTT. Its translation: CASRSGDGTGELFF.

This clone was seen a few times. CDR3 loop: CASASIGTGELFF. The CDR3 nucleotides are TGTGCCAGCGCATCAATCGGGACCGGGGAGCTGTTTTTT. The gene calls are TRBV6-5 and TRBJ2-2, with D unclear. CDR1 is MNHEY, CDR2 SVGAGI, per germline. This CDR3 is built from 13 residues. Trimming shortened V by 8 bases and J by 5 bases, and 12 bases separated the two germline ends.

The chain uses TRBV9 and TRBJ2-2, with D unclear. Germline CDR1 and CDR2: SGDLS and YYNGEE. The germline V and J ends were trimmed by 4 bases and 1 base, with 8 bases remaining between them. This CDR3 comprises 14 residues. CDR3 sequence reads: CASSPQVNTGELFF. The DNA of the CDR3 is TGTGCCAGCAGCCCCCAGGTGAACACCGGGGAGCTGTTTTTT.

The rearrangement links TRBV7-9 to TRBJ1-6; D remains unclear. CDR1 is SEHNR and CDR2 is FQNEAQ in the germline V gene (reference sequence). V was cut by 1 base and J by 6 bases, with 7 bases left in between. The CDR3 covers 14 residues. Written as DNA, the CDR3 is TGTGCCAGCAGCTTAGTTGGCAGTAATTCACCCCTCCACTTT. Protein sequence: CASSLVGSNSPLHF.

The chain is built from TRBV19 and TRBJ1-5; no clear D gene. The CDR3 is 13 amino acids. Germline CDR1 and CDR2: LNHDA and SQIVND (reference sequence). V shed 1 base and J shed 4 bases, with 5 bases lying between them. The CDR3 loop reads CASSIALNQPQHF. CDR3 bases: TGTGCCAGTAGTATAGCCTTGAATCAGCCCCAGCATTTT.

In DNA form, the CDR3 reads TGTGCCAGCAGCGTAGCACTAGGAACCTACAATGAGCAGTTCTTC. Protein sequence: CASSVALGTYNEQFF. This chain joins TRBV9 and TRBJ2-1; tentative D call: TRBD2 (5 bases). This CDR3 has 15 residues. The germline CDR1 and CDR2 sequences are SGDLS and YYNGEE. V lost 0 bases and J 2 bases, leaving 9 bases between the germline ends. Full variable domain (outside the CDR3, taken from reference TRBV9 and TRBJ2-1): DSGVTQTPKHLITATGQRVTLRCSPRSGDLSVYWYQQSLDQGLQFLIQYYNGEERAKGNILERFSAQQFPDLHSELNLSSLELGDSALYFCASSVALGTYNEQFFGPGTRLTVL.